The 5 T cell receptor beta chains below all came from one sample that was sequenced in a study of CD8 T cells in Susac syndrome. RNA in amounts of roughly 0.45 to 1 ug was reverse transcribed with random hexamers. Each CDR3 protein gets one entry after TCRdb re-called the immunoSEQ multiplex PCR reads with MiXCR. The table has about 200,000 distinct CDR3 sequences, 85% to 95% seen once. Sequencing input: CD4+ T cells from PBMCs. The receptor source for this set is a human donor in good health.

The CDR3 reads CSASPGQTDYNEQFF. In DNA, the CDR3 is TGCAGTGCTTCCCCGGGCCAGACCGACTACAATGAGCAGTTCTTC. The V call is TRBV20-1, the J call TRBJ2-1; no clear D gene. V was shortened by 5 bases and J by 3 bases, with 17 bases between the two germline ends. Germline loops: CDR1 DFQATT, CDR2 SNEGSKA (reference sequence). The CDR3 extends over 15 amino acids.

J is TRBJ1-3 and V is TRBV29-1, with unresolved D. The CDR3 covers 14 residues. In germline, CDR1 is SQVTM, CDR2 ANQGSEA. The CDR3: CSVEPGDSGNTIYF. The CDR3 DNA reads as TGCAGTGTAGAACCAGGAGACTCTGGAAACACCATATATTTT.

This clonotype was observed a handful of times. A read error may produce the germline difference seen at one junction end. The chain carries TRBV9 and TRBJ1-1, with no clear D. The CDR3 is 14 residues long. Germline CDR1 SGDLS, CDR2 YYNGEE. The chain's CDR3 is CASSVGGPNTEAFF. CDR3 nucleotides: TGTGCCAGCAGCGTAGGAGGACCGAACACTGAGGCTTTCTTT.

V gene TRBV2 combines with J gene TRBJ2-4; D gene ambiguous. CDR3 size: 14 residues. Trimming removed 0 bases from V and 7 bases from J, with 10 bases in between. The germline CDR1 and CDR2 sequences are SNHLY and FYNNEI. This chain's CDR3 is CASSEAFSLNIQYF. CDR3 nucleotides: TGTGCCAGCAGTGAAGCATTTAGTCTGAACATTCAGTACTTC.

This clonotype was recorded once. The chain has TRBV5-1 and TRBJ2-5, with D possibly being TRBD1 (5 bases). The CDR3 extends over 11 amino acids. Germline V gene lookup returns CDR1 SGHRS and CDR2 YFSETQ. V shed 7 bases and J shed 5 bases, with 9 bases lying between them. CDR3 amino acids: CASASGETQYF. CDR3 bases: TGCGCCAGCGCCTCAGGGGAGACCCAGTACTTC.